The rows below give T cell receptor beta chains drawn from one sample of a study of regulatory T cells in long-lasting Graves disease. TCRdb analysed the multiplex PCR reads with MiXCR anew, one entry per CDR3 protein. This table holds about 540,000 distinct CDR3 sequences, approximately 15% found once. The same data also contributed to another study, on T cells in Graves' hyperthyroidism and ophthalmopathy.

The sequences come from peripheral blood mononuclear cells (PBMCs), collected at new diagnosis, from a patient treated with antithyroid drugs. These receptors were collected from a young man with Graves disease. The CDR3 runs from the conserved cysteine through the conserved F or W. Each record gives: clone size, D gene, J gene, CDR3 length, V gene, CDR3 DNA, CDR3 protein. D genes are given only for firm matches. Size is stated for part of the rows, as once, few or many counts, or as a class when the clone is expanded.

size: many
D: TRBD2
J: TRBJ2-1
length: 15
V: TRBV2
DNA: TGTGCCAGCAGTGAGTCTGGCGCGGGAGGTTCTGAGCAGTTCTTC
CDR3: CASSESGAGGSEQFF

size: many
D: NA
J: TRBJ2-5
length: 14
V: TRBV7-8
DNA: TGTGCCAGCAGCTTACTTCTAGGCCAAGAGACCCAGTACTTC
CDR3: CASSLLLGQETQYF

size: many
D: NA
J: TRBJ2-7
length: 13
V: TRBV20-1
DNA: TGCAGTGCTCATGCCGGGACCCCGAACGAGCAGTACTTC
CDR3: CSAHAGTPNEQYF

size: few
D: NA
J: TRBJ2-2
length: 12
V: TRBV3-1
DNA: TGTGCCAGCAGCCCCCGTGTCGGGGAGCTGTTTTTT
CDR3: CASSPRVGELFF

size: few
D: TRBD2
J: TRBJ2-5
length: 16
V: TRBV20-1
DNA: TGCAGTGCTAGAGATCCGGGGGGGGCCTTCCAAGAGACCCAGTACTTC
CDR3: CSARDPGGAFQETQYF

size: many
D: NA
J: TRBJ2-5
length: 13
V: TRBV24-1
DNA: TGTGCCACCAGTAGGGCAGGCGAAGAGACCCAGTACTTC
CDR3: CATSRAGEETQYF

size: few
D: NA
J: TRBJ1-2
length: 14
V: TRBV6-1
DNA: TGTGCCAGCAAGGCGGGATCCGGGGGATATGGCTACACCTTC
CDR3: CASKAGSGGYGYTF

size: many
D: NA
J: TRBJ2-2
length: 14
V: TRBV3-1
DNA: TGTGCCAGCAGCCAAGGCCGAGCAGCCGGGGAGCTGTTTTTT
CDR3: CASSQGRAAGELFF

size: few
D: TRBD1
J: TRBJ1-5
length: 14
V: TRBV19
DNA: TGTGCCAGCCACAGGGGACAGAGCCATCAGCCCCAGCATTTT
CDR3: CASHRGQSHQPQHF

size: many
D: NA
J: TRBJ1-2
length: 14
V: TRBV3-1
DNA: TGTGCCAGCAGGCCCCACGGGGGGAACGGAGGCTACACCTTC
CDR3: CASRPHGGNGGYTF

size: many
D: NA
J: TRBJ2-3
length: 12
V: TRBV13
DNA: TGTGCCAGCAGCCCCAGCGAAAGGACGCAGTATTTT
CDR3: CASSPSERTQYF

size: many
D: NA
J: TRBJ2-2
length: 15
V: TRBV10-3
DNA: TGTGCCATCACAGCCCAGACAGCGAACACCGGGGAGCTGTTTTTT
CDR3: CAITAQTANTGELFF

size: few
D: NA
J: TRBJ1-1
length: 14
V: TRBV4-1
DNA: TGCGCCAGCAGCCCCCCCGCAGGAAACACTGAAGCTTTCTTT
CDR3: CASSPPAGNTEAFF

size: NA
D: TRBD2
J: TRBJ2-1
length: 13
V: TRBV20-1
DNA: TGCAGTGCTAGTATCGGACTAGCGAAGGAGCAGTTCTTC
CDR3: CSASIGLAKEQFF

size: few
D: NA
J: TRBJ1-4
length: 14
V: TRBV2
DNA: TGTGCCAGCAGGGCGGACCGGGTACCGGAAAAACTGTTTTTT
CDR3: CASRADRVPEKLFF